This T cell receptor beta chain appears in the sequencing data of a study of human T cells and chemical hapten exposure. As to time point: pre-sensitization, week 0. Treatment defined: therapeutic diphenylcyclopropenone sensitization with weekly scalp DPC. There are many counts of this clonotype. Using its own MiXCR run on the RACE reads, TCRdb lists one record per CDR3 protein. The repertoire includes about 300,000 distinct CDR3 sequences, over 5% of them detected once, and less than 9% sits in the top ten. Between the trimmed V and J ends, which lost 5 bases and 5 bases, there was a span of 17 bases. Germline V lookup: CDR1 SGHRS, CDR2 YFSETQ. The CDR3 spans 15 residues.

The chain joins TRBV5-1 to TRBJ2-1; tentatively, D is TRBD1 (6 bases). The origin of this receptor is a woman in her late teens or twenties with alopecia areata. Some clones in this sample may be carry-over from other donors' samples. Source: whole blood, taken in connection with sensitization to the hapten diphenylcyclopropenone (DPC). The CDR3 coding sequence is TGCGCCAGCAGTAAACAGGGTCCCTGGGACAATGAGCAGTTCTTC. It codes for CASSKQGPWDNEQFF.